The present entry profiles one T cell receptor (beta chain) with its context. What it binds is not known. V lost 6 bases to trimming and J lost 6 bases; unmatched junction nucleotides: 14. Germline CDR1 MNHEY, CDR2 SMNVEV (reference sequence). This CDR3 spans 17 amino acids. The sample belongs to a study of cytomegalovirus exposure and HLA in healthy donors. Study-wide results and caveats: Listed as cytomegalovirus-associated were 150 to 200 TCR beta chains.

Profiling relied on immunoSEQ multiplex PCR, and the TCRdb table lists in-frame clones only, not all of them. The repertoire holds about 98,000 clones, with approximately 88% as singletons. This sequence joins TRBV27 and TRBJ2-4; the match to TRBD1 covers 10 bases. The receptor's source is a woman aged 30 to 39 in good health and CMV-seronegative. Source material: PBMCs. The CDR3 DNA is TGTGCCAGCAGACTTCTCCCCCCGGGACAGGGGAGAAACATTCAGTACTTC. Translating gives CASRLLPPGQGRNIQYF.